This TCR beta chain was profiled in a study of blood T cell repertoires in COVID-19. Turning to the study itself: Sites across the United States, Italy and Spain contributed samples from acute and convalescent COVID-19. Sample material is recorded as cDNA or gDNA derived from T cells, B-cell-depleted T cells, or PBMCs.

How the authors handled the data: Estimation of nucleated cell counts was performed using reference gene primer amplification. Some clones are missing from TCRdb's copy, which holds only in-frame ones; the method was immunoSEQ multiplex PCR. For V, J and clone size, that table is used; D and trimming come from the DNA. The table records 50,000 to 75,000 clones, 85% to 95% of them present only once. This CDR3 is built from 15 residues. Sequencing used peripheral blood. The clonotype originates from a man in his sixties or seventies with active COVID-19. The chain joins TRBV21-1 to TRBJ2-2; TRBD2, the D gene given by the table, was not confirmed from the DNA. TRBV21-1 is a listed pseudogene. The CDR3 loop reads CASSKGRGNTGELFF. The CDR3 DNA follows: TGTGCCAGCAGCAAAGGGAGAGGGAACACCGGGGAGCTGTTTTTT.